This section outlines one TCR beta chain sequence together with its context. This entry comes from a study of blood T cell repertoires in COVID-19. The overall study: Some COVID-19 samples were acute and others convalescent; all came from the United States, Italy and Spain. In each case, the material was cDNA or gDNA derived from T cells, B-cell-depleted T cells, or PBMCs.

Seattle patients were enrolled while actively infected and followed longitudinally. Original processing methods: It was from reference gene primer amplification that nucleated cell counts were estimated. Only in-frame clones appear in the TCRdb table, and some are missing; sequencing was by immunoSEQ multiplex PCR. V, J and clone size reflect that table, while D and trimming were determined from the DNA. In the table there are about 330,000 clones, approximately 90% of which are singletons. The junction had 3 bases not matched to a gene; V was cut back by 0 bases and J by 0 bases. The CDR3 sequence is 16 residues long. The germline V gene has CDR1 SGHDT and CDR2 YYEEEE.

The TCR sequence derives from a man aged 30 to 45 with COVID-19, enrolled during active disease. This rearrangement joins TRBV5-6 to TRBJ1-5; TRBD1 aligns across 7 bases. Sample: peripheral blood. CDR3 sequence reads: CASSLATGNSNQPQHF. As DNA, the CDR3 is TGTGCCAGCAGCTTGGCGACAGGGAATAGCAATCAGCCCCAGCATTTT.